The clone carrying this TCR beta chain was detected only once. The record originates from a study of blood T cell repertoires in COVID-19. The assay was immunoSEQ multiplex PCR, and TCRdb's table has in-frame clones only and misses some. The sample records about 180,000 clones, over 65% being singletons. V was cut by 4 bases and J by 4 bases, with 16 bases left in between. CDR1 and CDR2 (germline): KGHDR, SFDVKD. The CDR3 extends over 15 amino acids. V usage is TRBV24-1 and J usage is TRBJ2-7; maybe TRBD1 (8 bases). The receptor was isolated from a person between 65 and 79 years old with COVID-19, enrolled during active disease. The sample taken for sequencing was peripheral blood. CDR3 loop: CATSETGGGRYEQYF. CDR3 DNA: TGTGCCACCAGTGAAACAGGGGGGGGACGGTACGAGCAGTACTTC.